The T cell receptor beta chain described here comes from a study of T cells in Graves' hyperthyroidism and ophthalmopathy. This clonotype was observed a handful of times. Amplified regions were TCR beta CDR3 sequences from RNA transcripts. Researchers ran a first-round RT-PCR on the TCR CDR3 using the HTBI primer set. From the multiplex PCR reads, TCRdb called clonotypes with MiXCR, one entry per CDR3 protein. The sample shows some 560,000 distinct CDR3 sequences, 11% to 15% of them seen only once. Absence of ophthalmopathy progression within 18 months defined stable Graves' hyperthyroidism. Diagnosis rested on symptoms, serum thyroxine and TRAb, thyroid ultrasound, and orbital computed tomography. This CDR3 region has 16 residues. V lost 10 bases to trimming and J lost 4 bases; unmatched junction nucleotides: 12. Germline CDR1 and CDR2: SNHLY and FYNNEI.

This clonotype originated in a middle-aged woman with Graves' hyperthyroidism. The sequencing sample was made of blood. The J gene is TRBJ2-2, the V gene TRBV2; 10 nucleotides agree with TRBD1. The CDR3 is CATGIQTGGSTGELFF. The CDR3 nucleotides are TGTGCCACCGGAATACAGACAGGGGGCAGCACCGGGGAGCTGTTTTTT.